This entry is about one T cell receptor beta chain. The clone's antigen remains unknown. The sample holds no much larger clone one base away, and base qualities are not on file. Read against the paper, the sample's treatment or condition label means: about 20 received Ad26.COV2.S at low or high dose, single or two shots; roughly five received placebo; per-sample allocation not given. For vaccine and placebo recipients, repertoires were sequenced using samples collected on day 63 after the first injection. In Cohort 1b, more than 20 adults aged 18-55 years were enrolled at a single site in Boston, USA, between 29 July and 7 August 2020. Ad26.COV2.S consisted of a replication-incompetent adenovirus type 26 vector by which a prefusion-stabilized SARS-CoV-2 spike protein from the original Wuhan strain was expressed. These data originate in a study of Ad26.COV2.S vaccination and SARS-CoV-2 variants (dated by TCRdb to about 2021). Notes on the research overall: Donors in the vaccine arm were drawn from COV1001, a phase I-IIa trial of Ad26.COV2.S in healthy adults that was multicentre, randomized, double-blind and placebo-controlled. Dosing of Ad26.COV2.S was intramuscular, at either 5x10^10 or 1x10^11 viral particles, delivered as one shot or as two shots spaced 56 days apart. The specificity and breadth of SARS-CoV-2-reactive T cell receptors after Ad26.COV2.S vaccination were assessed by TCRbeta repertoire sequencing. The TCR-sequenced set comprised about 32 samples: around 20 Ad26.COV2.S vaccine recipients, 5 placebo recipients and 8 SARS-CoV-2 convalescent individuals. Trial participants were randomized into five groups of five: low-dose or high-dose Ad26.COV2.S given once or twice, or placebo on both occasions. Blinding of investigators to trial group allocation was maintained during experiments and outcome assessment.

Results the study describes overall, beyond this receptor: It was noted by the authors that total T cell responses may have been underestimated by the TCR breadth and depth analyses. Spike-specific TCR breadth was higher in Ad26.COV2.S recipients than in placebo recipients (P = 0.0014). After vaccination, substantial breadth of spike-specific CD8+ and CD4+ T cell responses was reported. The study was not powered to compare responses between vaccine doses or regimens. Vaccine and placebo recipients had similar non-spike TCR breadth, a finding consistent with the vaccine containing only spike.

TCRbeta CDR3 regions were sequenced with the immunoSEQ Assay. After extraction, genomic DNA underwent amplification by bias-controlled multiplex PCR, followed by high-throughput sequencing. Turning to the authors' computational methods: To quantify the absolute abundance of every unique TCRbeta CDR3 region, sequences were collapsed and filtered. T cell fraction was estimated by normalizing TCRbeta template counts to usable DNA, with usable DNA measured through amplification of reference genes found in all nucleated cells. Repertoire TCRs were annotated as SARS-CoV-2-specific when V gene, CDR3 amino acid sequence and J gene were exactly matched to a known reactive TCR set. MIRA supplied the reference SARS-CoV-2 TCR set, which was filtered for enrichment in COVID-19-positive ImmuneCODE repertoires so that public or cross-reactive TCRs were removed. Using the MIRA antigens, annotated TCRs were further analysed by specific ORF or by position within an ORF. Breadth was defined as the number of annotated unique rearrangements divided by the total number of unique productive rearrangements, and depth was defined as the summed frequency of the annotated unique rearrangements. TCR breadth was compared between groups using two-sided Wilcoxon rank-sum tests. The clones in this table, taken by TCRdb from immuneACCESS, are in-frame only. Not every clone is retained; where verified, under half of the shortfall comes from an unresolved V gene, and the cause of the rest is unknown. That table gives V, J and clone size, and the DNA gave D and trimming. A total of fewer than 400,000 clones appear in this sample, around 85% of them only once. The ten most abundant clones make up under 4% of the sample.

V sheds 4 bases and J sheds 0 bases, leaving 17 bases between their ends. The CDR3 holds 17 amino acids from the cysteine to the phenylalanine. The entry retains the CDR3 DNA only, 51 bases that are in frame from base 1. Taken from the germline V gene, the CDR1 and CDR2 loops are SGHTS and YDEGEE. This TCR was recovered from a person aged 18-60 years who received the Ad26.COV2.S COVID-19 vaccine or a placebo. Sequenced material: peripheral blood, taken in a trial of Ad26.COV2.S vaccine versus placebo. This chain is built from TRBV5-8 and TRBJ2-1; the D segment might be TRBD1 or TRBD2, since each matches 5 bases. The DNA sequence reads TGTGCCAGCAGCCCCCGAGGGGTAATCCGCTCCTACAATGAGCAGTTCTTC. Translation gives CASSPRGVIRSYNEQFF.